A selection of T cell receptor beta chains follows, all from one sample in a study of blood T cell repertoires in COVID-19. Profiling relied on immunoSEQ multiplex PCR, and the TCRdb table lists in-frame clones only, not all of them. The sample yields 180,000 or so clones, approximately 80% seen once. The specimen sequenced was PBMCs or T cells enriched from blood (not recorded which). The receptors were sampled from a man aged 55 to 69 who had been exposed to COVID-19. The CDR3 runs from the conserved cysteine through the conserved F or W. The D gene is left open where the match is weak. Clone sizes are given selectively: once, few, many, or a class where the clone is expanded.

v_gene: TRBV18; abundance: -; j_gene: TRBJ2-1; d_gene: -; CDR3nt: TGTGCCAGCTCACATTGGTCGCCGGGAGTCTCCTACAATGAGCAGTTCTTC; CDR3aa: CASSHWSPGVSYNEQFF
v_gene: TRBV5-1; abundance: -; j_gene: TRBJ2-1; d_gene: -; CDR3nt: TGCGCCAGCAGCTTTCTAGCGGCCCAGGGGAATGAGCAGTTCTTC; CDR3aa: CASSFLAAQGNEQFF
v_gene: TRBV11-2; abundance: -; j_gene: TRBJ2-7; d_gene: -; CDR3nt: TGTGCCAGCAGCCTAAATCAGGTCTACGAGCAGTACTTC; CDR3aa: CASSLNQVYEQYF
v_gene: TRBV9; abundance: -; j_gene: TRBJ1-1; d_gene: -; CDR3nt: TGTGCCAGCAGCGCATTGGGGGCGTACACTGAAGCTTTCTTT; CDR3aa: CASSALGAYTEAFF
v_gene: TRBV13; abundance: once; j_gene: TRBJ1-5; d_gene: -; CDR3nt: TGTGCCAGCAGCGAGGGGGTTCAGCCCCAGCATTTT; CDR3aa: CASSEGVQPQHF
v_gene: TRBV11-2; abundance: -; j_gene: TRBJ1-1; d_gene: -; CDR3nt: TGTGCCAGCAGTTCGGGGTCGCTTTTAGGGACTGAAGCTTTCTTT; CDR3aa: CASSSGSLLGTEAFF
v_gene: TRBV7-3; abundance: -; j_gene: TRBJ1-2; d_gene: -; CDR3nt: TGTGCCAGCAGCTCGTCCTTCTATGGCTACACCTTC; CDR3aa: CASSSSFYGYTF
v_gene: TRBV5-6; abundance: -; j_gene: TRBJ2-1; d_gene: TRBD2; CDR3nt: TGTGCCAGCAGCGGGGGACTAGCTAACAATGAGCAGTTCTTC; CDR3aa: CASSGGLANNEQFF
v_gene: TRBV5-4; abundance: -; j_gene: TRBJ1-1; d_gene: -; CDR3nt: TGTGCCAGCAGCTTGGCCCGAGGGAACACTGAAGCTTTCTTT; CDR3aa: CASSLARGNTEAFF
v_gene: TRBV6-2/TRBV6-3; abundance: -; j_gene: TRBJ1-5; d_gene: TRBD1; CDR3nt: TGTGCCAGCAGTTACGGGACAGGGCCCCCTAGCAATCAGCCCCAGCATTTT; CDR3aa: CASSYGTGPPSNQPQHF
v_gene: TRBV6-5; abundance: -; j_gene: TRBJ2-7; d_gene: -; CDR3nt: TGTGCCAGCAGCCCCAGGGCCCCAGTCTACGAGCAGTACTTC; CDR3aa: CASSPRAPVYEQYF
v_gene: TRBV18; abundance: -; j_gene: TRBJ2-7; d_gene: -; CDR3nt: TGTGCCAGCTCACCAAGGGGAAACGAGCAGTACTTC; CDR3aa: CASSPRGNEQYF
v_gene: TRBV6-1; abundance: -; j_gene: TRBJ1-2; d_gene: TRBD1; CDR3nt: TGTGCCAGCAGTGAAGCCGGGACAGGGAACTATGGCTACACCTTC; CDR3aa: CASSEAGTGNYGYTF
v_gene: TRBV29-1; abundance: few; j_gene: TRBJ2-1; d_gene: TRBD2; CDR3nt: TGCAGCGAGAAGGGCACCGGGACTAGCGGGAGAGAGTTCTTC; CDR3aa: CSEKGTGTSGREFF
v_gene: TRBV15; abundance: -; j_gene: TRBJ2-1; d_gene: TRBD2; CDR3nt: TGTGCCACCAGCAGAGAAAGAGCGGGAGCATACAATGAGCAGTTCTTC; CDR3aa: CATSRERAGAYNEQFF
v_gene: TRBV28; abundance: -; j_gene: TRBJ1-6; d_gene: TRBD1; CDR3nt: TGTGCCAGCAGTTTACTTTTGACAGGGAGCTCCTATAATTCACCCCTCCACTTT; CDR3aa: CASSLLLTGSSYNSPLHF
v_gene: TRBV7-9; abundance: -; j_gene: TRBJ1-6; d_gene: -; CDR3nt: TGTGCCAGCAGCTTAGTAGATTCACCCCTCCACTTT; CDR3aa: CASSLVDSPLHF
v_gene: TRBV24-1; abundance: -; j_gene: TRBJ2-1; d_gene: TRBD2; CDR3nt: TGTGCCACCAGTGACCCTCCCCCTAGCGGCTCCTACAATGAGCAGTTCTTC; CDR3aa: CATSDPPPSGSYNEQFF
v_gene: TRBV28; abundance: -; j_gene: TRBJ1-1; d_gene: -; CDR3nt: TGTGCCAGCAGTTTTGGGGGCGCGGGTGGGAACACTGAAGCTTTCTTT; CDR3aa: CASSFGGAGGNTEAFF
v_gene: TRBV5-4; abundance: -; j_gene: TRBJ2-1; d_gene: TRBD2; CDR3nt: TGTGCCAGCAGCTTGGTAGCGGGAGTATCGGGTGAGCAGTTCTTC; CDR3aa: CASSLVAGVSGEQFF
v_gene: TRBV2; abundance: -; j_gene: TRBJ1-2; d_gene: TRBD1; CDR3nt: TGTGCCAGCAGTGTCTCCGGGACAGGGGTAGGTGGCTACACCTTC; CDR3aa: CASSVSGTGVGGYTF
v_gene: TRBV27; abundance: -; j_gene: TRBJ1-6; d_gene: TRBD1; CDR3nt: TGTGCCAGCAGTTGGGACAGGGGGACACCCCTCCACTTT; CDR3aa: CASSWDRGTPLHF
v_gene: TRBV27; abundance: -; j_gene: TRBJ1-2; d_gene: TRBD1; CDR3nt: TGTGCCAGCAGTCCGGGGACAGGGGGAGGGTATGGCTACACCTTC; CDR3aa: CASSPGTGGGYGYTF
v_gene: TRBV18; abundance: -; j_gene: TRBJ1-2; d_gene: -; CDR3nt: TGTGCCAGCTCACCAAGGACATCGGCGGACTATGGCTACACCTTC; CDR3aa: CASSPRTSADYGYTF
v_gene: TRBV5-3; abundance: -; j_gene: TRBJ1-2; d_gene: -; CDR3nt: TGTGCCAGAAGCTTCAGGCGCCTCGGCTACACCTTC; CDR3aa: CARSFRRLGYTF
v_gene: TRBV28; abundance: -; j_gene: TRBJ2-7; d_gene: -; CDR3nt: TGTGCCAGCAGTTCGGGATCCATTATGGGGCAGTACTTC; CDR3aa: CASSSGSIMGQYF
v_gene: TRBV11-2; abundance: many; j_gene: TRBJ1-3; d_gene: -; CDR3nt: TGTGCCAGCAGCTTCGGTGAACAGGGATCGGGAAACACCATATATTTT; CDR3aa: CASSFGEQGSGNTIYF
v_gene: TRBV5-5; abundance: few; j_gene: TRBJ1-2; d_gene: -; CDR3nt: TGTGCCAGCAGCTCGCGGGACTCCGCCCGAGCTAACTATGGCTACACCTTC; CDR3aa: CASSSRDSARANYGYTF
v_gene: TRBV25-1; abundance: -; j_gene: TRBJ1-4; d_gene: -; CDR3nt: TGTGCCAGCAGTGAATACGGGCAGGGAGGTCGAGAAAAACTGTTTTTT; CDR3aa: CASSEYGQGGREKLFF
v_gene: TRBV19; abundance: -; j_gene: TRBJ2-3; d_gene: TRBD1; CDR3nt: TGTGCCAGTAGTATCGACAGGGGTCGGACAGATACGCAGTATTTT; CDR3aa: CASSIDRGRTDTQYF
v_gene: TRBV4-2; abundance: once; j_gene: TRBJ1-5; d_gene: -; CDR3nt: TGTGCCAGCAGCCAAGAATACCGGCAAGGGAGGCCCCAGCATTTT; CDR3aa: CASSQEYRQGRPQHF
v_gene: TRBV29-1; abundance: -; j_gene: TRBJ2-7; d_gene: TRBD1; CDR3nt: TGCAGCGTTGAAGGCCCCGGACAGGGGCTCCACGAGCAGTACTTC; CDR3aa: CSVEGPGQGLHEQYF
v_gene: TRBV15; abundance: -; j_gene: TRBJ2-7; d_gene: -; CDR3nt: TGTGCCACCAGCAGTATAGGGGGTTACGAGCAGTACTTC; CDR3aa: CATSSIGGYEQYF
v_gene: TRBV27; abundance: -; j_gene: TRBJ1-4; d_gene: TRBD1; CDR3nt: TGTGCCAGCACGGGGACCGGGACAGGGGAAGAAAAACTGTTTTTT; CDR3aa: CASTGTGTGEEKLFF
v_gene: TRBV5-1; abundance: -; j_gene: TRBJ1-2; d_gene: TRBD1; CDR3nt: TGCGCCAGCAGCTTGGAGGGGGCAACCCGCTATGGCTACACCTTC; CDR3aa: CASSLEGATRYGYTF
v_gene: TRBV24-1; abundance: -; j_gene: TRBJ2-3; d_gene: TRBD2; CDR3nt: TGTGCCACCAGTGATTTGATAGCGGGGGAAAGCACAGATACGCAGTATTTT; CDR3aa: CATSDLIAGESTDTQYF
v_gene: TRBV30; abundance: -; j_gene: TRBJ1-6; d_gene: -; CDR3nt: TGTGCCTGCGAACGAGGCGGCCCGGCCCTCCACTTT; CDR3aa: CACERGGPALHF
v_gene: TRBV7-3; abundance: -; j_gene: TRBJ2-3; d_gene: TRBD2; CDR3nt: TGTGCCAGCAGCCCGGAAGCGGGAGCCACAGATACGCAGTATTTT; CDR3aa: CASSPEAGATDTQYF
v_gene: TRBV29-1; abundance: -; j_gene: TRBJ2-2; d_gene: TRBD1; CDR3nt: TGCAGCGTGGCTCGACAGGGGGTTGGCACCGGGGAGCTGTTTTTT; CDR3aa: CSVARQGVGTGELFF
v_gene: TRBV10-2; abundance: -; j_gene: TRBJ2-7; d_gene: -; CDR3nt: TGCGCCAGCATGATGGCGGGCCCCTACGAGCAGTACTTC; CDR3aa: CASMMAGPYEQYF
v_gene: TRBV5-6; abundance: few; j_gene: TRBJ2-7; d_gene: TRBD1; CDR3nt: TGTGCCAGCAGCTTCGGGACAGAACCTTACGAGCAGTACTTC; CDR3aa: CASSFGTEPYEQYF